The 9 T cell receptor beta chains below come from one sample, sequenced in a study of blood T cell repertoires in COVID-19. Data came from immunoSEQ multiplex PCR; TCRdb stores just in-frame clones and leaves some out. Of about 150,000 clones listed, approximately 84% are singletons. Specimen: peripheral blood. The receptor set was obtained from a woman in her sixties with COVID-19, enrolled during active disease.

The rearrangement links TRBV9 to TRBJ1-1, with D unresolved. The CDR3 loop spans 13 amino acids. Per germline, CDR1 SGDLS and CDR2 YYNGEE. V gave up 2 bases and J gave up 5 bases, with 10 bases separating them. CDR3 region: CASSVRVGTEAFF. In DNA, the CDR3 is TGTGCCAGCAGCGTGAGGGTCGGGACTGAAGCTTTCTTT. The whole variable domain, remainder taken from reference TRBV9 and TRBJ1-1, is DSGVTQTPKHLITATGQRVTLRCSPRSGDLSVYWYQQSLDQGLQFLIQYYNGEERAKGNILERFSAQQFPDLHSELNLSSLELGDSALYFCASSVRVGTEAFFGQGTRLTVV.

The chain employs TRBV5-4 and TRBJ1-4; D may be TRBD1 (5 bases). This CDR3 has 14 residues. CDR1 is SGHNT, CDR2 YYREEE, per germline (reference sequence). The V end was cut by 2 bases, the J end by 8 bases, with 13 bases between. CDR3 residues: CASSFRQGNEKLFF. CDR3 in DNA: TGTGCCAGCAGCTTTAGGCAGGGAAACGAAAAACTGTTTTTT. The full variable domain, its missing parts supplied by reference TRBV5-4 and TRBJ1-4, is ETGVTQSPTHLIKTRGQQVTLRCSSQSGHNTVSWYQQALGQGPQFIFQYYREEENGRGNFPPRFSGLQFPNYSSELNVNALELDDSALYLCASSFRQGNEKLFFGSGTQLSVL.

This CDR3 is CASSQDSGGASSYEQYF. For the CDR3, the DNA is TGCGCCAGCAGCCAAGATAGCGGGGGTGCGAGCTCCTACGAGCAGTACTTC. The genes are TRBV4-1 and TRBJ2-7; TRBD2 matches 9 bases. This CDR3 comprises 17 residues. Trimming took 0 bases from V and 0 from J; bases not matched to a gene: 6. CDR1 and CDR2 from the germline V gene are MGHRA and YSYEKL.

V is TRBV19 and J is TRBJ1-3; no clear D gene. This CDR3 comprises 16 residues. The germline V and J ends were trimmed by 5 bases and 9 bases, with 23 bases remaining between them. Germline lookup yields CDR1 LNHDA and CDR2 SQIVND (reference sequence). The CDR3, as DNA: TGTGCCAGTAGTCCTTCCCACCGACTTGATGGGTTCACCATATATTTT. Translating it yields CASSPSHRLDGFTIYF.

The CDR3 DNA reads TGTGCCAGCAGCAGACAAATTGGGCACCGGAACTATGGCTACACCTTC. Amino acid sequence: CASSRQIGHRNYGYTF. V usage is TRBV27 and J usage is TRBJ1-2; D uncertain. The V end lost 6 bases, the J end lost 2 bases, and 19 bases lay between the germline ends. Looked up from germline, CDR1 is MNHEY and CDR2 is SMNVEV (reference sequence). The CDR3 extends over 16 amino acids.

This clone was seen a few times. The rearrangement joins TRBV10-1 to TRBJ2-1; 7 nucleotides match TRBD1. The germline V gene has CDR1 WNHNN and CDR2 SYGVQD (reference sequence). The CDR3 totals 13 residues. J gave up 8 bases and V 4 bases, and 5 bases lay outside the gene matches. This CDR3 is CASSGPQGDEQFF. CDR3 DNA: TGCGCCAGCAGTGGACCTCAGGGGGATGAGCAGTTCTTC.

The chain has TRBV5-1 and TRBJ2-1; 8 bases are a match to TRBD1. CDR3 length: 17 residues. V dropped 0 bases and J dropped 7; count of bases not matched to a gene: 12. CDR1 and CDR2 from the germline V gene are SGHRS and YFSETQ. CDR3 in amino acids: CASSLAGGANRINEQFF. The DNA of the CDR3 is TGCGCCAGCAGCTTGGCAGGGGGCGCGAACAGGATAAATGAGCAGTTCTTC.

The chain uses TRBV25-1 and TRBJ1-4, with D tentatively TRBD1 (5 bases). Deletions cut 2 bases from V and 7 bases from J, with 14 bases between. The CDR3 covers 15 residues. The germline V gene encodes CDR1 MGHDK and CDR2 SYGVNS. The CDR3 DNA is TGTGCCAGCAGTGAAACCATTGGGGCTGGTGAAAAACTGTTTTTT. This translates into CASSETIGAGEKLFF.

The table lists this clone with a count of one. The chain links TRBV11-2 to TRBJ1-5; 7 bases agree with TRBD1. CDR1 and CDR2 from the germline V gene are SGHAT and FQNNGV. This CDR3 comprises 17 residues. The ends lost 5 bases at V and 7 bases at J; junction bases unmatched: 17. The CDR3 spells CASSPSPSRGTGQPQHF. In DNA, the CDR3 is TGTGCCAGCAGCCCATCCCCCAGCAGGGGGACGGGGCAGCCCCAGCATTTT.